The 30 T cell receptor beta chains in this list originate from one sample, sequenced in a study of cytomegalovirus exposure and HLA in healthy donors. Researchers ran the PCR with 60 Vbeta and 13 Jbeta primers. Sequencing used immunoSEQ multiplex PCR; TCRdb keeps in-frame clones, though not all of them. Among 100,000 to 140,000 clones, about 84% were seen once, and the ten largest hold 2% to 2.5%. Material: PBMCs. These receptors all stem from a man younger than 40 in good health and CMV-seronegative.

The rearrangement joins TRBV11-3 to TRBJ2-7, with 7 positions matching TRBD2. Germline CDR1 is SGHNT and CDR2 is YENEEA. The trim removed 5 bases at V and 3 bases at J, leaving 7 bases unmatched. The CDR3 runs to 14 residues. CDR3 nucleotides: TGTGCCAGCAGCCCATCGGGGACTAACTACGAGCAGTACTTC. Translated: CASSPSGTNYEQYF.

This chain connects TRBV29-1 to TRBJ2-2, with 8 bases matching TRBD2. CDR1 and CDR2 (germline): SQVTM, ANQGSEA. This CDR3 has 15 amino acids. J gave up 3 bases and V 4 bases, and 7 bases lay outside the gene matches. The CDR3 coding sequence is TGCAGCGTTGGAAGACGGGGGGGCGACACCGGGGAGCTGTTTTTT. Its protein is CSVGRRGGDTGELFF.

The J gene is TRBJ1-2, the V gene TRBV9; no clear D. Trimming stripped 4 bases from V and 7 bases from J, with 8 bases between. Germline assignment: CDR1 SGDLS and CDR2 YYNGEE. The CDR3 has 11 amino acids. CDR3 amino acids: CASSSEGGYTF. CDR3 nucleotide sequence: TGTGCCAGCAGCTCCGAGGGTGGCTACACCTTC. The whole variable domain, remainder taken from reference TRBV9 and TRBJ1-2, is DSGVTQTPKHLITATGQRVTLRCSPRSGDLSVYWYQQSLDQGLQFLIQYYNGEERAKGNILERFSAQQFPDLHSELNLSSLELGDSALYFCASSSEGGYTFGSGTRLTVV.

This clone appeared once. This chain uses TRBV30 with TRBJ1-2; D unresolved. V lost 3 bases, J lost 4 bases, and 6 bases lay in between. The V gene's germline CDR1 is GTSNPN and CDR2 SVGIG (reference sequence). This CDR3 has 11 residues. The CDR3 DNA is TGTGCCTGGAGCCACTCCTATGGCTACACCTTC. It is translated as CAWSHSYGYTF.

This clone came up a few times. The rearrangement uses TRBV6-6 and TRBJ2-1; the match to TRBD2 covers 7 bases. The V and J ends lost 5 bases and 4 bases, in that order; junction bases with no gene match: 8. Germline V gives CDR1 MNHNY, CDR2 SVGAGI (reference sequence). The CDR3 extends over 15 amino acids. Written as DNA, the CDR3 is TGTGCCAGCAGTCCTTCTAGCGGTCCATACAATGAGCAGTTCTTC. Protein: CASSPSSGPYNEQFF.

The CDR3 sequence is CASSSSGPADTQYF. In DNA, the CDR3 is TGTGCCAGCAGCTCCTCCGGTCCGGCAGATACGCAGTATTTT. This chain connects TRBV7-3 to TRBJ2-3; D is unclear. The CDR3 length is 14 residues. Trimming stripped 4 bases from V and 4 bases from J, with 12 bases between. The germline V gene encodes CDR1 SGHTA and CDR2 FQGTGA.

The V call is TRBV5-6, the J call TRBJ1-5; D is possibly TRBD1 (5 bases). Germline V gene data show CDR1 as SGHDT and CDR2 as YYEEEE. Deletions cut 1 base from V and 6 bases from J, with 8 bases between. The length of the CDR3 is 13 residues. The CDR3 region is CASSLSGRQPQHF. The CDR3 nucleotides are TGTGCCAGCAGCTTGTCAGGGCGTCAGCCCCAGCATTTT.

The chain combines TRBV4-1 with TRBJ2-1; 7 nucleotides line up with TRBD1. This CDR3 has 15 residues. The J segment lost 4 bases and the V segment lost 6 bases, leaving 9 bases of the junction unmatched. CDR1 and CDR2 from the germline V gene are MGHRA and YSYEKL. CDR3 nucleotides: TGCGCCAGCAGGGATAGACCGGGACAGTACAATGAGCAGTTCTTC. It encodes CASRDRPGQYNEQFF.

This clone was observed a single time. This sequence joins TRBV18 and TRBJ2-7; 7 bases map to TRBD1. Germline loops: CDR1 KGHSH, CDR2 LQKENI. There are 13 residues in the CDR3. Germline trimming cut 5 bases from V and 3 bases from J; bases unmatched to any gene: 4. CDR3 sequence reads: CASSKGQDYEQYF. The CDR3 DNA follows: TGTGCCAGCTCAAAAGGACAGGACTACGAGCAGTACTTC.

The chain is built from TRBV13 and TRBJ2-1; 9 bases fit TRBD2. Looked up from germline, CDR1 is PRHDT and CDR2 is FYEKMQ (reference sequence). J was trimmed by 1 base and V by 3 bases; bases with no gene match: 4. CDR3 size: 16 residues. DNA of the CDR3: TGTGCCAGCAGCTTGGAGGGACTAGCATCCTACAATGAGCAGTTCTTC. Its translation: CASSLEGLASYNEQFF.

CDR3 nucleotide sequence: TGTGCCAGCAGCGGACAGGGGCACAATCAGCCCCAGCATTTT. This translates into CASSGQGHNQPQHF. The V gene is TRBV25-1, the J gene TRBJ1-5, with 9 bases aligning to TRBD1. The V gene end was trimmed by 6 bases and the J gene end by 3 bases; junction bases not matched to a gene: 3. This CDR3 region has 14 residues. Germline V gene data show CDR1 as MGHDK and CDR2 as SYGVNS.

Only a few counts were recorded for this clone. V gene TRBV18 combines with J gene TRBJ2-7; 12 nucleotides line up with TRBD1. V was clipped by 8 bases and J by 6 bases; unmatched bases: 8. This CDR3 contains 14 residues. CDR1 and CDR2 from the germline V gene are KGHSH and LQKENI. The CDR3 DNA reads TGTGCCAGCGAGCCGGGACAGGGGGCGGGCGAGCAGTACTTC. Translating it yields CASEPGQGAGEQYF. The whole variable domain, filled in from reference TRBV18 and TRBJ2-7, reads NAGVMQNPRHLVRRRGQEARLRCSPMKGHSHVYWYRQLPEEGLKFMVYLQKENIIDESGMPKERFSAEFPKEGPSILRIQQVVRGDSAAYFCASEPGQGAGEQYFGPGTRLTVT.

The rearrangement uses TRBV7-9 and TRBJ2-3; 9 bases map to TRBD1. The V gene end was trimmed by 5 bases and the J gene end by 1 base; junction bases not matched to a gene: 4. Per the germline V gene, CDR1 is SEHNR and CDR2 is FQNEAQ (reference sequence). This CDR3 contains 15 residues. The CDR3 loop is CASSGGQGRTDTQYF. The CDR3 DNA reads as TGTGCCAGCAGCGGCGGACAGGGGCGCACAGATACGCAGTATTTT.

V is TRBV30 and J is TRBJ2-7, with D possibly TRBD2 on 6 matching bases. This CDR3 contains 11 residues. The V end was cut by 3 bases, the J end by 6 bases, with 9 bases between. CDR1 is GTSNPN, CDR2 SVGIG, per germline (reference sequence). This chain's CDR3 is CAWSRGIEQYF. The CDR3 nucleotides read TGTGCCTGGAGCCGCGGGATCGAGCAGTACTTC.

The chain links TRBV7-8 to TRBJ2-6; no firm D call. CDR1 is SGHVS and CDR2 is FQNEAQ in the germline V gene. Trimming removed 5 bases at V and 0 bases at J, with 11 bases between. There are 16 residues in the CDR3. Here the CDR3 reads CASSRLVSSGANVLTF. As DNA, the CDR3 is TGTGCCAGCAGCCGTCTAGTCTCCTCTGGGGCCAACGTCCTGACTTTC. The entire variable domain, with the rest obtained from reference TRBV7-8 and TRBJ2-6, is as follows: GAGVSQSPRYKVAKRGQDVALRCDPISGHVSLFWYQQALGQGPEFLTYFQNEAQLDKSGLPSDRFFAERPEGSVSTLKIQRTQQEDSAVYLCASSRLVSSGANVLTFGAGSRLTVL.

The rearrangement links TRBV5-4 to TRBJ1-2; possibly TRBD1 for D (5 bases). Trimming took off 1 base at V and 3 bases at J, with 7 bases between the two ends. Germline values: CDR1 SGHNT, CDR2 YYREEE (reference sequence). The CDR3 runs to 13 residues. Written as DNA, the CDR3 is TGTGCCAGCAGCTTGCAAGGGGACTATGGCTACACCTTC. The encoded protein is CASSLQGDYGYTF.

CDR3 DNA: TGTGCCAGCAGTTCCACAGGGTTGGGGGAGCAGTACTTC. It translates to CASSSTGLGEQYF. The gene calls are TRBV28 and TRBJ2-7; D may be TRBD1 (6 bases). The CDR3 contains 13 residues. From germline, CDR1 is MDHEN and CDR2 SYDVKM. The V gene lost 4 bases and the J gene lost 7 bases, with 14 bases spanning the gap.

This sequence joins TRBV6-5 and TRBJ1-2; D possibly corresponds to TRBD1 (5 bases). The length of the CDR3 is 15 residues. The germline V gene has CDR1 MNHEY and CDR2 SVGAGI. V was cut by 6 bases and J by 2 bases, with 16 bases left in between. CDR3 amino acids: CASRQRGGDNYGYTF. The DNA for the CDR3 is TGTGCCAGCAGACAACGCGGGGGGGACAACTATGGCTACACCTTC.

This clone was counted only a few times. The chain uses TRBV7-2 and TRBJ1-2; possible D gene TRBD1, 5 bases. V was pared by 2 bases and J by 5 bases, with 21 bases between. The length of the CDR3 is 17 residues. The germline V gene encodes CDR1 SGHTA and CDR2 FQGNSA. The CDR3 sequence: CASSLTIGAGSSYGYTF. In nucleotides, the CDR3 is TGTGCCAGCAGCTTAACCATTGGGGCAGGGTCGTCTTATGGCTACACCTTC.

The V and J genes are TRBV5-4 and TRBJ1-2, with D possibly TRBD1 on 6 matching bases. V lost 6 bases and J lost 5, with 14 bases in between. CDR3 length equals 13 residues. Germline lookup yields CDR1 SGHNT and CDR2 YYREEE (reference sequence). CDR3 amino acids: CASTTGGRYGYTF. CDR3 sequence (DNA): TGTGCCAGCACCACGGGGGGCAGATATGGCTACACCTTC.

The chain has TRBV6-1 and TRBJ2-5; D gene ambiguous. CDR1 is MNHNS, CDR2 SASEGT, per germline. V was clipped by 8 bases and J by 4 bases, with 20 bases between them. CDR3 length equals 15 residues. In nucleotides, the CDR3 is TGTGCCAGCCTAACCTCTAAGGCGGTAGTAGAGACCCAGTACTTC. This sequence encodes CASLTSKAVVETQYF.

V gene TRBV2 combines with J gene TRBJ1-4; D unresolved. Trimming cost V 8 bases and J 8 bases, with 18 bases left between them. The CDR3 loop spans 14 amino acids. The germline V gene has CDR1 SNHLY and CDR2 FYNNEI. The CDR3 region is CASLPRLTGEKLFF. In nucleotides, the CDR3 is TGTGCCAGCCTCCCCCGGTTGACGGGGGAAAAACTGTTTTTT.

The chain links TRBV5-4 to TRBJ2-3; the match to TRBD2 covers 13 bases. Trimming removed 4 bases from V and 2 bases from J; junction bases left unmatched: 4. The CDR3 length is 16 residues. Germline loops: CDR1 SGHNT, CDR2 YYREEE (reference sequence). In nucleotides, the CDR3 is TGTGCCAGCAGCCTAGGACTAGCGGGAGACACAGATACGCAGTATTTT. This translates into CASSLGLAGDTDTQYF.

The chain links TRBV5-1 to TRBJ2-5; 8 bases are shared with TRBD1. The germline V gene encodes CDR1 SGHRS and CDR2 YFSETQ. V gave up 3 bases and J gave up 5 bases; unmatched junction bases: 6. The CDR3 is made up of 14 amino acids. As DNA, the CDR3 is TGCGCCAGCAGCTCCCGCAGGGGGCAGGAGACCCAGTACTTC. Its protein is CASSSRRGQETQYF.

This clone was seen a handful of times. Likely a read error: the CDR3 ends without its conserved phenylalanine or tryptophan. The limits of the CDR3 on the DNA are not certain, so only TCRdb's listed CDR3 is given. This chain's CDR3 is CASSPAVAGTIVL. The rearrangement joins TRBV18 to TRBJ2-7; TRBD2, the D gene given by the table, was not confirmed from the DNA. A total of 13 residues make up the CDR3, ends included. Germline CDR1 KGHSH, CDR2 LQKENI.

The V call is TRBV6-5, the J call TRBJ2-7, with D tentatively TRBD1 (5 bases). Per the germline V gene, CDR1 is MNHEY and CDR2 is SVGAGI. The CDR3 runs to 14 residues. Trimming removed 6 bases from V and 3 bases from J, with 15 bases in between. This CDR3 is CASRGLGHLYEQYF. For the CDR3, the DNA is TGTGCCAGCAGGGGGCTCGGACACCTCTACGAGCAGTACTTC.

This CDR3 reads CASSLLENTDTQYF. In nucleotides, the CDR3 is TGTGCCAGCAGCCTTCTCGAGAACACAGATACGCAGTATTTT. The J gene is TRBJ2-3, the V gene TRBV6-5; no clear D gene. In germline, CDR1 is MNHEY, CDR2 SVGAGI. The V end was cut by 6 bases, the J end by 2 bases, with 12 bases between. The CDR3 runs to 14 residues.

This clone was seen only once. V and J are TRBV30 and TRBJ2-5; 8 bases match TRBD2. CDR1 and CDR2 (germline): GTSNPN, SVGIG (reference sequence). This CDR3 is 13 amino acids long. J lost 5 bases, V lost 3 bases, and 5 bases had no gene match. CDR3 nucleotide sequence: TGTGCCTGGAGCGGGAGGGTGGTTGAGACCCAGTACTTC. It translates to CAWSGRVVETQYF. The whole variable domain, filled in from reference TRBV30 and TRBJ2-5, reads SQTIHQWPATLVQPVGSPLSLECTVEGTSNPNLYWYRQAAGRGLQLLFYSVGIGQISSEVPQNLSASRPQDRQFILSSKKLLLSDSGFYLCAWSGRVVETQYFGPGTRLLVL.

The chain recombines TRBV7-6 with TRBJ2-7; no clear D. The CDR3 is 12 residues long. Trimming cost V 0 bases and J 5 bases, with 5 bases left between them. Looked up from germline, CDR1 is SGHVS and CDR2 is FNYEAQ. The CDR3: CASSLAKHEQYF. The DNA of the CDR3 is TGTGCCAGCAGCTTAGCGAAGCACGAGCAGTACTTC.

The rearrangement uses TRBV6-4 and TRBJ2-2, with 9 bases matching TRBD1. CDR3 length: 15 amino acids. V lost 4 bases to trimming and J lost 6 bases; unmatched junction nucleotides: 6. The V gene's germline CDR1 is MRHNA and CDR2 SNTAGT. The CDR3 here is CASSVRDRDAGELFF. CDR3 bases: TGTGCCAGCAGTGTTCGGGACAGGGACGCCGGGGAGCTGTTTTTT.